The 5 T cell receptor beta chains in this list originate from one sample, sequenced in a study of PD-1 blockade in classical Hodgkin lymphoma. Method: immunoSEQ multiplex PCR; TCRdb's copy keeps in-frame clones and lacks some. The sample gives about 6,800 clones, around 78% of which show up once; 46% is in the top ten. All trial patients relapsed after autologous stem cell transplantation. The sample consisted of peripheral blood mononuclear cells (PBMCs), taken before the second cycle of nivolumab. Receptors originate from a human donor with classical Hodgkin lymphoma.

The V gene is TRBV4-2, the J gene TRBJ2-7; the match to TRBD2 covers 8 bases. After removal of 1 base from V and 4 bases from J, the junction contained 6 bases not matched to a gene. The CDR3 consists of 15 residues. Germline CDR1 and CDR2: LGHNA and YNFKEQ. CDR3 in amino acids: CASSQASGRMYEQYF. CDR3 nucleotides: TGTGCCAGCAGCCAAGCGAGCGGGAGAATGTACGAGCAGTACTTC.

This sequence joins TRBV14 and TRBJ2-1; 10 bases align to TRBD2. The CDR3 is 15 residues long. Germline trimming cut 2 bases from V and 4 bases from J; bases unmatched to any gene: 2. Germline CDR1 reads SGHDN; CDR2 reads FVKESK. As DNA, the CDR3 is TGTGCCAGCAGCCAACCTAGCGGGAGTTACAATGAGCAGTTCTTC. Translated, it gives CASSQPSGSYNEQFF.

The chain carries TRBV4-1 and TRBJ2-1, with D unresolved. V was clipped by 0 bases and J by 2 bases, with 14 bases between them. The CDR3 extends over 17 amino acids. Germline V gene sequence: CDR1 MGHRA, CDR2 YSYEKL. CDR3 loop: CASSQDGKGIPYNEQFF. The CDR3 nucleotides are TGCGCCAGCAGCCAAGATGGAAAAGGGATTCCCTACAATGAGCAGTTCTTC.

The chain combines TRBV12-5 with TRBJ2-1, with 10 positions matching TRBD2. The CDR3 covers 15 residues. The junction had 6 bases not matched to a gene; V was cut back by 7 bases and J by 3 bases. The germline V gene encodes CDR1 LGHNT and CDR2 FRNRAP. CDR3 nucleotide sequence: TGTGCTAGTGCCCTTGGGACTAGCGACTACAATGAGCAGTTCTTC. It specifies CASALGTSDYNEQFF.

The CDR3 spells CASSYEGGSSYNEQFF. The CDR3 nucleotides are TGTGCCAGCAGTTACGAGGGTGGGAGCTCCTACAATGAGCAGTTCTTC. The genes are TRBV6-5 and TRBJ2-1; D may be TRBD2 (5 bases). V was pared by 2 bases and J by 0 bases, with 11 bases between. The CDR3 is 16 residues long. CDR1 and CDR2 (germline): MNHEY, SVGAGI.